Shown below are 8 T cell receptor beta chains from a single sample sequenced in a study of identical twins. A single record per CDR3 protein comes from TCRdb applying MiXCR to the 5' RACE reads. The sample holds approximately 500,000 distinct CDR3 sequences, 20% to 25% seen once. The sample was also reused in another study, on T cells expressing NK-cell markers.

Input material: CD4+ T cells sorted from blood. Every receptor here comes from a woman between 18 and 30 years old in good health.

A few counts support this clonotype. The CDR3 DNA reads as TGTGCCAGCAGCCAAGATAGGGGGGGGGCGTTTGAGACCCAGTACTTC. Protein product: CASSQDRGGAFETQYF. The chain recombines TRBV4-2 with TRBJ2-5; perhaps TRBD2 as D (7 bases). The V gene's germline CDR1 is LGHNA and CDR2 YNFKEQ. V dropped 0 bases and J dropped 5 bases, with 16 bases sitting between them. The CDR3 is 16 residues long.

The gene calls are TRBV20-1 and TRBJ1-4; possible D gene TRBD1, 5 bases. Germline V gives CDR1 DFQATT, CDR2 SNEGSKA (reference sequence). This CDR3 is built from 13 residues. V lost 1 base, J lost 5 bases, and 8 bases lay in between. CDR3 sequence reads: CSARVGQNEKLFF. The CDR3 bases are TGCAGTGCTAGAGTTGGACAAAATGAAAAACTGTTTTTT.

The sample holds a few counts of this clonotype. Written as DNA, the CDR3 is TGCGCCAGCAGTGCCGGGGGGGCCCGTGTAACGGCAGATACGCAGTATTTT. Its translation: CASSAGGARVTADTQYF. The chain couples TRBV10-2 to TRBJ2-3, with TRBD2 matching over 8 bases. The germline V gene has CDR1 WSHSY and CDR2 SAAADI. The V segment lost 4 bases and the J segment 4 bases; nucleotides outside the gene matches: 13. The CDR3 extends over 17 amino acids.

The chain recombines TRBV5-6 with TRBJ2-1; no reliable D call. CDR3 length equals 16 residues. Germline-derived CDR1 and CDR2 are SGHDT and YYEEEE. Trimming left V 3 bases short and J 9 bases short, with 22 bases between. This CDR3 is CASSYMDGFLSTEQFF. The CDR3 DNA sequence: TGTGCCAGCAGCTATATGGACGGATTTCTATCTACTGAGCAGTTCTTC.

This chain uses TRBV5-4 with TRBJ1-2, with 9 bases identical to TRBD1. The J segment lost 5 bases and the V segment lost 0 bases, leaving 5 bases of the junction unmatched. The CDR3 consists of 15 residues. Germline V lookup: CDR1 SGHNT, CDR2 YYREEE (reference sequence). The CDR3 nucleotides read TGTGCCAGCAGCTTGGGGGGGACAGGGATTTATGGCTACACCTTC. Translating gives CASSLGGTGIYGYTF.

V and J are TRBV3-1 and TRBJ2-5; D gene uncertain. The CDR3 extends over 15 amino acids. Trimming shortened V by 0 bases and J by 6 bases, and 14 bases separated the two germline ends. The V gene's germline CDR1 is LGHDT and CDR2 YNNKEL (reference sequence). CDR3 sequence: CASSQEQSSRQTQYF. Written as DNA, the CDR3 is TGTGCCAGCAGCCAAGAGCAGTCGTCACGGCAGACCCAGTACTTC.

This clonotype showed up just a few times. CDR3 protein: CSARAAGGPYEQFF. The CDR3 nucleotides are TGCAGTGCTAGAGCAGCGGGAGGGCCGTATGAGCAGTTCTTC. J is TRBJ2-1 and V is TRBV20-1; TRBD2 matches at 10 bases. Trimming cost V 1 base and J 8 bases; bases outside gene matches: 5. The CDR3 spans 14 residues. CDR1 and CDR2 from the germline V gene are DFQATT and SNEGSKA (reference sequence).

This clonotype was seen ten or more times. V and J are TRBV5-1 and TRBJ1-2; a weak D match, TRBD1 (6 bases). V lost 4 bases and J lost 4, with 11 bases in between. The CDR3 runs 13 residues. Looked up from germline, CDR1 is SGHRS and CDR2 is YFSETQ. The CDR3 coding sequence is TGCGCCAGCAGCCCGGACAGCTCCTATGGCTACACCTTC. It translates to CASSPDSSYGYTF.